The TCR beta chain under discussion was sequenced for a study of T-cell reconstitution after alpha-beta-depleted transplantation in children. Regarding the study as a whole: Surviving recipient T cells and thymic progenitors produced the high day-60 TCRbeta diversity seen in some patients. T-cell numbers and diversity, one year after transplant, stemmed largely from T cells that were newly produced. As was reported, about two months after transplant, alpha-beta T cells came from several hundred expanded graft clones.

The germline gives CDR1 KGHSH, CDR2 LQKENI. This CDR3 spans 14 amino acids. V was clipped by 3 bases and J by 6 bases, with 11 bases between them. Unique molecular identifiers were built into the TCRbeta library. TCRdb processed the PCR reads anew with MiXCR; each CDR3 protein has one entry. The data show approximately 520,000 distinct CDR3 sequences, around 10% seen once. Regarding this clonotype: The antigen remains unidentified.

The rearrangement uses TRBV18 and TRBJ2-2; the D is unclear. The sequence derives from a female patient aged 2 to 10 who had a stem cell transplant for aplastic anemia, so the T cells may come from the graft donor. This specimen was PBMCs, mostly from graft donor cells, taken 180 days after TCRalphabeta/CD19-depleted stem cell transplant. For the CDR3, the DNA is TGTGCCAGCTCACCGATAATGGGTTCCGGGGAGCTGTTTTTT. As protein: CASSPIMGSGELFF.